The 16 T cell receptor beta chains below were found in one sample sequenced in a study of blood T cell repertoires in COVID-19. Assay: immunoSEQ multiplex PCR; the TCRdb copy retains only in-frame clones and omits some. The sample lists about 230,000 clones, roughly 88% occurring once. Sequencing was carried out using peripheral blood. Receptor source: a woman in her thirties or forties who had recovered from COVID-19.

The chain joins TRBV27 to TRBJ1-1, with 7 bases fitting TRBD1. This CDR3 spans 14 amino acids. Germline V gene lookup returns CDR1 MNHEY and CDR2 SMNVEV (reference sequence). The junction had 8 bases not matched to a gene; V was cut back by 5 bases and J by 5 bases. CDR3 in DNA: TGTGCCAGCAGTATCCTAGGGGGCGGGACTGAAGCTTTCTTT. Amino acid sequence: CASSILGGGTEAFF.

V gene TRBV29-1 combines with J gene TRBJ1-1; D may be TRBD1 (5 bases). Germline V gives CDR1 SQVTM, CDR2 ANQGSEA. The ends were cut back, 6 bases at V and 5 bases at J, with 19 bases in the middle. This CDR3 has 14 amino acids. This CDR3 reads CSVSVGSGGTEAFF. The CDR3, as DNA: TGCAGCGTATCGGTCGGTAGCGGGGGAACTGAAGCTTTCTTT.

The chain is built from TRBV7-8 and TRBJ2-5; D is possibly TRBD2 (6 bases). This CDR3 is 15 amino acids long. Germline V lookup: CDR1 SGHVS, CDR2 FQNEAQ. V dropped 4 bases and J dropped 1 base, with 13 bases sitting between them. The CDR3 DNA is TGTGCCAGCAGCTCCCTATGGACTACCCAAGAGACCCAGTACTTC. Protein sequence: CASSSLWTTQETQYF.

The V gene is TRBV15, the J gene TRBJ1-3; D is possibly TRBD1 (6 bases). Germline CDR1 reads LNHNV; CDR2 reads YYDKDF (reference sequence). V lost 1 base and J lost 3, with 7 bases in between. The CDR3 runs 14 residues. Here the CDR3 reads CATSRGQDGNTIYF. The CDR3 DNA follows: TGTGCCACCAGCAGAGGACAGGATGGAAACACCATATATTTT.

The rearrangement uses TRBV18 and TRBJ1-2, with 8 positions matching TRBD1. This CDR3 region has 17 residues. Trimming cost V 3 bases and J 7 bases; bases outside gene matches: 16. Germline V lookup: CDR1 KGHSH, CDR2 LQKENI. The CDR3 DNA follows: TGTGCCAGCTCACCGTCAGGACAGGGCACGGGCCCTGGTGGCTACACCTTC. It specifies CASSPSGQGTGPGGYTF. Drawing the rest from reference TRBV18 and TRBJ1-2, the complete variable domain is NAGVMQNPRHLVRRRGQEARLRCSPMKGHSHVYWYRQLPEEGLKFMVYLQKENIIDESGMPKERFSAEFPKEGPSILRIQQVVRGDSAAYFCASSPSGQGTGPGGYTFGSGTRLTVV.

A few counts support this clone. The chain couples TRBV29-1 to TRBJ1-5, with D unclear. Germline assignment: CDR1 SQVTM and CDR2 ANQGSEA. The CDR3 extends over 14 amino acids. V was trimmed by 8 bases and J by 0 bases, leaving 14 bases between them. The CDR3 DNA reads TGCAGCTCCCACCCCGGAGATAGCAATCAGCCCCAGCATTTT. This gives the protein CSSHPGDSNQPQHF.

The V and J genes are TRBV7-3 and TRBJ2-1; TRBD1 might be the D (5 bases). This CDR3 has 14 amino acids. The germline V and J ends were trimmed by 5 bases and 2 bases, with 10 bases remaining between them. The germline V gene encodes CDR1 SGHTA and CDR2 FQGTGA. The CDR3: CASSTTTAYNEQFF. The CDR3 nucleotides read TGTGCCAGCAGCACCACGACAGCCTACAATGAGCAGTTCTTC.

A single count supports this clone. The rearrangement joins TRBV19 to TRBJ1-1; 8 nucleotides align to TRBD1. Looked up from germline, CDR1 is LNHDA and CDR2 is SQIVND (reference sequence). The V segment lost 5 bases and the J segment 1 base; nucleotides outside the gene matches: 6. The CDR3 totals 15 residues. The CDR3 DNA is TGTGCCAGTAGTTGGGAGGGGACAGGGAACACTGAAGCTTTCTTT. It specifies CASSWEGTGNTEAFF.

The gene calls are TRBV5-5 and TRBJ1-4, with D possibly matching TRBD1 (5 bases). V gave up 5 bases and J gave up 4 bases, with 12 bases separating them. CDR1 is SGHKS and CDR2 is YYEKEE in the germline V gene (reference sequence). The CDR3 runs 14 residues. CDR3 residues: CASRLDTSNEKLFF. The CDR3 region has the DNA TGTGCCAGCAGACTGGACACCAGTAATGAAAAACTGTTTTTT.

The genes are TRBV7-3 and TRBJ2-3, with 9 nucleotides matching TRBD2. The J segment lost 4 bases and the V segment lost 5 bases, leaving 7 bases of the junction unmatched. The germline V gene encodes CDR1 SGHTA and CDR2 FQGTGA. The CDR3 runs to 15 residues. The CDR3 bases are TGTGCCAGCAGCCGCGGGGGGGCCGGGGCAGATACGCAGTATTTT. Translating gives CASSRGGAGADTQYF.

The chain employs TRBV10-3 and TRBJ2-1; 8 nucleotides align to TRBD2. Trimming removed 1 base from V and 6 bases from J; junction bases left unmatched: 5. Looked up from germline, CDR1 is ENHRY and CDR2 is SYGVKD. This CDR3 is built from 15 residues. CDR3 residues: CAISEFSGGGNEQFF. CDR3 bases: TGTGCCATCAGTGAGTTCAGCGGGGGAGGCAATGAGCAGTTCTTC.

The chain recombines TRBV7-2 with TRBJ1-2; D remains unclear. The CDR3 contains 13 residues. From germline, CDR1 is SGHTA and CDR2 FQGNSA. V lost 3 bases and J lost 4, with 9 bases in between. CDR3 region: CASSLGGVYGYTF. For the CDR3, the DNA is TGTGCCAGCAGCTTGGGCGGGGTCTATGGCTACACCTTC.

The chain carries TRBV5-4 and TRBJ2-1; TRBD1 matches at 9 bases. The V gene end was trimmed by 3 bases and the J gene end by 7 bases; junction bases not matched to a gene: 11. This CDR3 has 16 residues. Germline V gene lookup returns CDR1 SGHNT and CDR2 YYREEE (reference sequence). The CDR3 here is CASSSDGTGLGNEQFF. The DNA of the CDR3 is TGTGCCAGCAGCTCGGACGGGACAGGGCTTGGGAATGAGCAGTTCTTC.

The V call is TRBV6-2 or TRBV6-3, the J call TRBJ2-5; TRBD1 is a possible D gene (6 bases). The CDR3 has 17 amino acids. Looked up from germline, CDR1 is MNHEY and CDR2 is SVGEGT. V was pared by 2 bases and J by 2 bases, with 18 bases between. Here the CDR3 DNA reads TGTGCCAGCAGTTACCCCCTAACTCCAGGGGAACAAGAGACCCAGTACTTC. This gives the protein CASSYPLTPGEQETQYF.

This chain uses TRBV11-3 with TRBJ2-7; 9 bases match TRBD2. Trimming at V came to 1 base and at J to 3 bases, leaving 10 bases not matched to a gene. Germline lookup yields CDR1 SGHNT and CDR2 YENEEA. The CDR3 totals 17 residues. CDR3 in DNA: TGTGCCAGCAGCTTAGGGGTTGGCGGGGGGGCTTACTACGAGCAGTACTTC. This translates into CASSLGVGGGAYYEQYF.

The chain couples TRBV3-1 (or the pseudogene TRBV3-2) to TRBJ2-2; 13 positions agree with TRBD2. The CDR3 totals 16 residues. V shed 5 bases, J shed 4 bases, and the junction held 4 bases outside the gene matches. Germline V gene data show CDR1 as LGHDT and CDR2 as YNNKEL (reference sequence). The CDR3: CASSSGLAGATGELFF. In nucleotides, the CDR3 is TGTGCCAGCAGCTCCGGACTAGCGGGGGCCACCGGGGAGCTGTTTTTT.